These 15 T cell receptor beta chains share one sample of origin, sequenced in a study of cytomegalovirus exposure and HLA in healthy donors. The PCR used 60 Vbeta and 13 Jbeta primers. The protocol was immunoSEQ multiplex PCR, while the TCRdb copy is restricted to in-frame clones and leaves out a portion. The sample includes around 150,000 clones, approximately 80% of them seen just once. The sequenced sample was PBMCs. The receptors shown here come from a woman aged 18-29 years in good health and CMV-seronegative.

The chain employs TRBV25-1 and TRBJ1-4; maybe TRBD1 (5 bases). The CDR3 consists of 13 residues. The V end lost 7 bases, the J end lost 3 bases, and 9 bases lay between the germline ends. Germline assignment: CDR1 MGHDK and CDR2 SYGVNS. CDR3 in DNA: TGTGCCAGCACGGGGGGACCTAATGAAAAACTGTTTTTT. It yields the protein CASTGGPNEKLFF.

The chain couples TRBV28 to TRBJ1-2; TRBD1 might be the D (6 bases). With 3 bases removed from V and 6 bases from J, the gap between germline ends came to 20 bases. The CDR3 totals 16 residues. CDR1 is MDHEN, CDR2 SYDVKM, per germline. CDR3 protein: CASSFPTRGRGNGYTF. CDR3 coding DNA: TGTGCCAGCAGTTTCCCCACTAGGGGGAGAGGGAATGGCTACACCTTC.

The chain couples TRBV10-3 to TRBJ2-2; 8 positions match TRBD2. Trimming took 7 bases from V and 5 from J; bases not matched to a gene: 6. The CDR3 is 14 residues long. Germline loops: CDR1 ENHRY, CDR2 SYGVKD. Here the CDR3 DNA reads TGTGCCATCAAACGGGGGGGGCCTACCGGGGAGCTGTTTTTT. Encoded protein: CAIKRGGPTGELFF.

The V and J genes are TRBV10-3 and TRBJ2-5, with D perhaps matching TRBD2 (5 bases). Judging by the DNA end, TRBJ2-7 fits better; the J call may be wrong. Germline loops: CDR1 ENHRY, CDR2 SYGVKD. This CDR3 region has 14 residues. The CDR3 DNA sequence: TGTGCCATCAGTGACCCACTAGTCCCCTACGAGCAGTACTTC. Translating it yields CAISDPLVPYEQYF.

The chain links TRBV4-2 to TRBJ1-1, with D maybe TRBD1 (5 bases). Germline V lookup: CDR1 LGHNA, CDR2 YNFKEQ. This CDR3 region has 19 residues. V lost 1 base, J lost 0 bases, and 21 bases lay in between. Written as DNA, the CDR3 is TGTGCCAGCAGCCAAGGTCAGGGCTTGAACGCAACCATGAACACTGAAGCTTTCTTT. Residues: CASSQGQGLNATMNTEAFF.

The chain combines TRBV7-8 with TRBJ2-5, with TRBD2 identical over 7 bases. The J call may not be correct, given that the DNA end is closer to TRBJ2-7. The CDR3 sequence is 14 residues long. Germline V gene lookup returns CDR1 SGHVS and CDR2 FQNEAQ. The CDR3 bases are TGTGCCAGCAGCTCGGGACTACACTCCTACGAGCAGTACTTC. It yields the protein CASSSGLHSYEQYF.

The V gene is TRBV23-1, the J gene TRBJ1-1, with a tentative D call TRBD1 (6 bases). TRBV23-1 is labeled an ORF, and its function is uncertain. This CDR3 region has 16 residues. Trimming left V 8 bases short and J 3 bases short, with 22 bases between. The CDR3 sequence is CASPPKGGGKDTEAFF. CDR3 bases: TGCGCCAGCCCCCCTAAGGGAGGGGGTAAAGACACTGAAGCTTTCTTT.

The sample holds one count of this clone. The chain has TRBV29-1 and TRBJ1-1; no clear D. V was shortened by 6 bases and J by 2 bases, with 7 bases between the two germline ends. The CDR3 runs to 11 residues. CDR1 is SQVTM, CDR2 ANQGSEA, per germline. CDR3 region: CSVLINTEAFF. CDR3 DNA: TGCAGCGTACTGATAAACACTGAAGCTTTCTTT. Full variable domain (outside the CDR3, taken from reference TRBV29-1 and TRBJ1-1): SAVISQKPSRDICQRGTSLTIQCQVDSQVTMMFWYRQQPGQSLTLIATANQGSEATYESGFVIDKFPISRPNLTFSTLTVSNMSPEDSSIYLCSVLINTEAFFGQGTRLTVV.

This clone was observed a few times. The V and J genes are TRBV10-3 and TRBJ2-5; 7 bases agree with TRBD1. V lost 1 base, J lost 3 bases, and 2 bases stayed unmatched. The germline V gene has CDR1 ENHRY and CDR2 SYGVKD. CDR3 length: 14 residues. CDR3: CAISEWQGEETQYF. The CDR3 nucleotides are TGTGCCATCAGTGAGTGGCAGGGGGAAGAGACCCAGTACTTC.

The chain carries TRBV30 and TRBJ2-7; 7 bases fit TRBD1. CDR1 is GTSNPN, CDR2 SVGIG, per germline (reference sequence). This CDR3 spans 13 amino acids. The junction had 5 bases not matched to a gene; V was cut back by 0 bases and J by 6 bases. CDR3 nucleotides: TGTGCCTGGAGTGTCACAGGGGCGAGCGAGCAGTACTTC. Its translation: CAWSVTGASEQYF.

The rearrangement uses TRBV10-2 and TRBJ2-6, with 7 positions matching TRBD2. This CDR3 has 15 residues. V lost 6 bases to trimming and J lost 0 bases; unmatched junction nucleotides: 2. The germline gives CDR1 WSHSY, CDR2 SAAADI. In DNA form, the CDR3 reads TGCGCCAGCAGGTGGGGGGGCTCTGGGGCCAACGTCCTGACTTTC. The encoded protein is CASRWGGSGANVLTF.

The J gene is TRBJ2-1, the V gene TRBV5-1; 7 nucleotides agree with TRBD2. Trimming took 0 bases from V and 2 from J; bases not matched to a gene: 5. The CDR3 is 16 residues long. CDR1 is SGHRS, CDR2 YFSETQ, per germline. The CDR3 here is CASSLVPSGTYNEQFF. The DNA of the CDR3 is TGCGCCAGCAGCTTGGTCCCTAGCGGAACCTACAATGAGCAGTTCTTC.

This chain links TRBV5-4 with TRBJ1-4; no definite D call. The germline V gene has CDR1 SGHNT and CDR2 YYREEE (reference sequence). The CDR3 is made up of 14 amino acids. The ends were cut back, 2 bases at V and 4 bases at J, with 9 bases in the middle. CDR3 nucleotides: TGTGCCAGCAGCTTTCCCCAGCGTAATGAAAAACTGTTTTTT. This encodes CASSFPQRNEKLFF.

The rearrangement links TRBV28 to TRBJ2-7; 9 bases fit TRBD1. CDR3 size: 16 residues. The V gene end was trimmed by 4 bases and the J gene end by 2 bases; junction bases not matched to a gene: 9. Germline CDR1 and CDR2: MDHEN and SYDVKM. The CDR3 bases are TGTGCCAGCAGTTCTACCGGGACAGGGTCGCCCTACGAGCAGTACTTC. Translating it yields CASSSTGTGSPYEQYF.

This sequence joins TRBV9 and TRBJ1-1; 8 positions agree with TRBD1. J lost 1 base, V lost 3 bases, and 2 bases had no gene match. This CDR3 comprises 14 residues. In germline, CDR1 is SGDLS, CDR2 YYNGEE. CDR3 DNA sequence: TGTGCCAGCAGCGCGACAGGGGCGAACACTGAAGCTTTCTTT. This codes for CASSATGANTEAFF.